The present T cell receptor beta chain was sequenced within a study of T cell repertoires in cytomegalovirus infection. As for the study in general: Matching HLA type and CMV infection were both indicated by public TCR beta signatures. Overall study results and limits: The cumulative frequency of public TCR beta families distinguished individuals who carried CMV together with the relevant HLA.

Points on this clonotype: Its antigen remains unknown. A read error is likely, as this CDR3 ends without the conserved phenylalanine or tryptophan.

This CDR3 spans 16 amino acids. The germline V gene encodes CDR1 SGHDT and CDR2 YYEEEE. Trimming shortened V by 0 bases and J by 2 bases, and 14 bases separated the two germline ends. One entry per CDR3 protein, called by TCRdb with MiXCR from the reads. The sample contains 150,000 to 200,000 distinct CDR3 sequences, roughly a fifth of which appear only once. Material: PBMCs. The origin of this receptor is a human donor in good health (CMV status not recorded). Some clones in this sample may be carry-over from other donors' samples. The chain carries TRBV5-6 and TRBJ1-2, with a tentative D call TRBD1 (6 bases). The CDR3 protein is CASSLGRTVRNYGYTY. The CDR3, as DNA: TGTGCCAGCAGCTTGGGTAGGACAGTTCGAAACTATGGCTACACCTAC.